Sequencing of this TCR beta chain was carried out in a study of cytomegalovirus exposure and HLA in healthy donors. The table lists this clone with a count of one. This PCR relied on a set of 60 Vbeta primers and 13 Jbeta primers. Here immunoSEQ multiplex PCR was the method, and the copy in TCRdb shows in-frame clones only, minus some. The sample includes 150,000 or so clones, roughly 75% of them seen just once. The CDR3 is 14 residues long. CDR1 SGHAT and CDR2 FQNNGV come from the germline V gene. With 4 bases removed from V and 2 bases from J, the gap between germline ends came to 12 bases. The receptor was isolated from a woman aged 45-59 years in good health and CMV-seropositive. Sequencing was done on a sample of PBMCs. V usage is TRBV11-2 and J usage is TRBJ2-7; possibly TRBD2 for D (7 bases). The CDR3 sequence: CASSWGGHAYEQYF. DNA of the CDR3: TGTGCCAGCAGCTGGGGGGGACACGCCTACGAGCAGTACTTC. Combining the CDR3 with reference TRBV11-2 and TRBJ2-7 gives the whole variable domain EAGVAQSPRYKIIEKRQSVAFWCNPISGHATLYWYQQILGQGPKLLIQFQNNGVVDDSQLPKDRFSAERLKGVDSTLKIQPAKLEDSAVYLCASSWGGHAYEQYFGPGTRLTVT.